Presented here are 15 T cell receptor beta chains from one specimen sequenced in a study of blood T cell repertoires in COVID-19. This table comes from immunoSEQ multiplex PCR, and its TCRdb copy is limited to in-frame clones, with some not included. The table shows more than 250,000 clones, with more than 85% occurring only once. Sequencing input: PBMCs or T cells enriched from blood (not recorded which). These TCRs come from a woman aged 25 to 39 who had recovered from COVID-19.

The chain employs TRBV10-1 and TRBJ2-5; D possibly corresponds to TRBD2 (5 bases). In germline, CDR1 is WNHNN, CDR2 SYGVQD (reference sequence). The CDR3 has 14 amino acids. With 6 bases removed from V and 0 bases from J, the gap between germline ends came to 11 bases. CDR3 in amino acids: CASRRTYDQETQYF. The DNA for the CDR3 is TGCGCCAGCAGACGGACTTACGACCAAGAGACCCAGTACTTC.

The chain links TRBV20-1 to TRBJ1-2; D may be TRBD1 (6 bases). V shed 3 bases and J shed 7 bases, with 21 bases lying between them. CDR3 length: 15 residues. From germline, CDR1 is DFQATT and CDR2 SNEGSKA (reference sequence). CDR3 DNA: TGCAGTGCTAGTAAACCACGGGGGCGGGAGCGTGGCTACACCTTC. This sequence encodes CSASKPRGRERGYTF.

This clone was observed a few times. The chain couples TRBV24-1 to TRBJ1-2; 7 bases are a match to TRBD1. Germline trimming cut 9 bases from V and 8 bases from J; bases unmatched to any gene: 8. This CDR3 has 12 residues. CDR1 KGHDR and CDR2 SFDVKD come from the germline V gene. In DNA, the CDR3 is TGTGCCACCGGCGACAGGGTCGGGGGCTACACCTTC. This encodes CATGDRVGGYTF.

The chain employs TRBV18 and TRBJ2-5, with 9 bases matching TRBD2. With V trimmed by 3 bases and J by 5 bases, 13 bases remained unmatched. Germline V gene sequence: CDR1 KGHSH, CDR2 LQKENI. The CDR3 loop spans 17 amino acids. For the CDR3, the DNA is TGTGCCAGCTCACCTAAGCTAGCGGGGTTGATGGTCGAGACCCAGTACTTC. Amino acids: CASSPKLAGLMVETQYF.

CDR3 protein: CASSFISDRGGQPQHF. The DNA for the CDR3 is TGTGCCAGCAGCTTTATATCGGACAGGGGGGGTCAGCCCCAGCATTTT. The rearrangement uses TRBV7-8 and TRBJ1-5; the match to TRBD1 covers 10 bases. The CDR3 length is 16 residues. V was clipped by 3 bases and J by 6 bases; unmatched bases: 8. CDR1 and CDR2 from the germline V gene are SGHVS and FQNEAQ. The variable domain in full, completed from reference TRBV7-8 and TRBJ1-5, reads GAGVSQSPRYKVAKRGQDVALRCDPISGHVSLFWYQQALGQGPEFLTYFQNEAQLDKSGLPSDRFFAERPEGSVSTLKIQRTQQEDSAVYLCASSFISDRGGQPQHFGDGTRLSIL.

This clone showed up just once. The chain has TRBV5-6 and TRBJ1-1, with 8 bases that match TRBD1. Trimming took 4 bases from V and 1 from J; bases not matched to a gene: 3. This CDR3 is built from 14 residues. CDR1 is SGHDT, CDR2 YYEEEE, per germline. This chain's CDR3 is CASSTGGRNTEAFF. In nucleotides, the CDR3 is TGTGCCAGCAGCACAGGGGGAAGGAACACTGAAGCTTTCTTT.

CDR3 sequence reads: CASSLGARPSEKLFF. The CDR3 DNA follows: TGCGCCAGCAGCTTGGGGGCCAGGCCGAGTGAAAAACTGTTTTTT. The chain employs TRBV5-1 and TRBJ1-4, with D hard to call. Trimming left V 0 bases short and J 7 bases short, with 13 bases between. CDR1 is SGHRS, CDR2 YFSETQ, per germline. The CDR3 is made up of 15 amino acids.

To note about this clone: One end of the junction varies from germline; a read error may be responsible. The V and J genes are TRBV7-2 and TRBJ2-3; 10 bases align to TRBD2. Germline CDR1 reads SGHTA; CDR2 reads FQGNSA. CDR3 length equals 14 residues. In DNA form, the CDR3 reads TGTGCCAGCAGCATAGCGGGAGGCCCAGATACGCAGTATTTT. It yields the protein CASSIAGGPDTQYF.

The rearrangement uses TRBV4-1 and TRBJ2-1; unclear D gene. CDR3 length equals 12 residues. In germline, CDR1 is MGHRA, CDR2 YSYEKL. V was clipped by 3 bases and J by 7 bases, with 7 bases between them. The CDR3 spells CASSHPPNEQFF. Written as DNA, the CDR3 is TGCGCCAGCAGCCACCCCCCTAATGAGCAGTTCTTC.

The chain links TRBV18 to TRBJ1-3; D call uncertain. V was clipped by 6 bases and J by 3 bases, with 9 bases between them. The CDR3 contains 13 residues. The V gene's germline CDR1 is KGHSH and CDR2 LQKENI. The CDR3 sequence is CASSRVDGNTIYF. The CDR3 coding sequence is TGTGCCAGCTCGAGGGTAGATGGAAACACCATATATTTT. Combining the CDR3 with reference TRBV18 and TRBJ1-3 gives the whole variable domain NAGVMQNPRHLVRRRGQEARLRCSPMKGHSHVYWYRQLPEEGLKFMVYLQKENIIDESGMPKERFSAEFPKEGPSILRIQQVVRGDSAAYFCASSRVDGNTIYFGEGSWLTVV.

CDR3 DNA sequence: TGTGCCAGCAGTTCTCGGACAGGGGGGAACACTGAAGCTTTCTTT. It encodes CASSSRTGGNTEAFF. The genes are TRBV6-5 and TRBJ1-1, with TRBD1 matching over 10 bases. The CDR3 is made up of 15 amino acids. The J segment lost 1 base and the V segment lost 4 bases, leaving 3 bases of the junction unmatched. Per germline, CDR1 MNHEY and CDR2 SVGAGI.

This clone was seen a single time. The chain links TRBV3-1 (or the pseudogene TRBV3-2) to TRBJ1-2; 7 bases match TRBD1. Germline V gene sequence: CDR1 LGHDT, CDR2 YNNKEL (reference sequence). Trimming removed 1 base from V and 4 bases from J; junction bases left unmatched: 6. The CDR3 has 15 amino acids. CDR3: CASSQVGGGPYGYTF. The CDR3 DNA is TGTGCCAGCAGCCAAGTTGGAGGGGGCCCCTATGGCTACACCTTC.

The chain combines TRBV7-9 with TRBJ2-3, with 9 bases fitting TRBD2. The CDR3 covers 16 residues. J was trimmed by 5 bases and V by 7 bases; bases with no gene match: 13. Germline CDR1 reads SEHNR; CDR2 reads FQNEAQ (reference sequence). In nucleotides, the CDR3 is TGTGCCAGCACCCCCCCAGGGGCGGGGGGGCGAGATACGCAGTATTTT. As protein: CASTPPGAGGRDTQYF.

This chain uses TRBV6-5 with TRBJ1-2; 8 positions agree with TRBD1. In germline, CDR1 is MNHEY, CDR2 SVGAGI. The length of the CDR3 is 16 residues. V gave up 4 bases and J gave up 0 bases; unmatched junction bases: 7. CDR3 amino acids: CASSSLTGDTNYGYTF. CDR3 in DNA: TGTGCCAGCAGTTCTTTGACAGGGGACACTAACTATGGCTACACCTTC.

The chain uses TRBV4-2 and TRBJ1-3, with D unclear. The V end was cut by 1 base, the J end by 0 bases, with 13 bases between. The V gene's germline CDR1 is LGHNA and CDR2 YNFKEQ. The CDR3 is made up of 17 amino acids. The CDR3 sequence is CASSQGSGGDSGNTIYF. Written as DNA, the CDR3 is TGTGCCAGCAGCCAAGGGTCGGGCGGGGACTCTGGAAACACCATATATTTT.